These 27 T cell receptor beta chains originate from one sample sequenced in a study of blood T cells in healthy people across ages. It was with a sample-barcoded 5' primer and a J-beta primer mix that a second PCR of roughly 6 to 12 cycles was run. TCRdb ran MiXCR on the 5' RACE reads and lists one entry per CDR3 protein. This table holds about 1,500,000 distinct CDR3 sequences, approximately 30% found once. The sample was blood. These receptors all stem from a woman aged 25 to 39 in good health.

The chain has TRBV28 and TRBJ1-4, with a possible D match to TRBD1 (6 bases). Trimming removed 6 bases from V and 8 bases from J, with 13 bases in between. CDR3 length: 13 residues. Germline V gene sequence: CDR1 MDHEN, CDR2 SYDVKM. As DNA, the CDR3 is TGTGCCAGCAGGGGGGGGCCTGAAGAAAAACTGTTTTTT. Translated, it gives CASRGGPEEKLFF.

The genes are TRBV20-1 and TRBJ2-1, with TRBD2 matching 11 bases. Germline values: CDR1 DFQATT, CDR2 SNEGSKA (reference sequence). The CDR3 extends over 14 amino acids. V lost 2 bases and J lost 12; bases outside the gene matches: 9. CDR3 sequence (DNA): TGCAGTGCTAGATCTAGCGGGGGGTTCAGTGGGCAGTTCTTC. Translating it yields CSARSSGGFSGQFF.

The rearrangement uses TRBV27 and TRBJ1-2, with TRBD1 matching over 12 bases. This CDR3 spans 15 amino acids. Germline assignment: CDR1 MNHEY and CDR2 SMNVEV (reference sequence). V lost 5 bases and J lost 6; bases outside the gene matches: 7. The CDR3 nucleotides are TGTGCCAGCAGTCACCGGGGACAGGGGGCAGATGGCTACACCTTC. Translated, it gives CASSHRGQGADGYTF.

This clonotype has only a few counts. The CDR3 DNA is TGTGCCAGCAGCCCGAAGGTGGGAAGGGGAGAGACCCAGTACTTC. Translation gives CASSPKVGRGETQYF. The V and J genes are TRBV5-6 and TRBJ2-5; D perhaps matches TRBD1 (5 bases). Between the trimmed V and J ends, which lost 4 bases and 4 bases, there was a span of 17 bases. The CDR3 has 15 residues. Germline V gene data show CDR1 as SGHDT and CDR2 as YYEEEE.

The CDR3 sequence: CASRGSGRAHEQFF. The DNA for the CDR3 is TGTGCCAGCAGGGGAAGCGGGAGGGCCCATGAGCAGTTCTTC. The chain recombines TRBV6-2 or TRBV6-3 with TRBJ2-1, with 10 positions matching TRBD2. Trimming cost V 6 bases and J 8 bases; bases outside gene matches: 7. Germline CDR1 is MNHEY and CDR2 is SVGEGT. This CDR3 comprises 14 residues.

V is TRBV10-3 and J is TRBJ1-1; D unresolved. CDR1 and CDR2 from the germline V gene are ENHRY and SYGVKD. The CDR3 extends over 14 amino acids. V gave up 0 bases and J gave up 6 bases, with 11 bases separating them. CDR3 in DNA: TGTGCCATCAGTGAGTCGAATTTGGCCTCTGAAGCTTTCTTT. This gives the protein CAISESNLASEAFF.

The rearrangement links TRBV5-1 to TRBJ2-3; the D gene is possibly TRBD2 (6 bases). Trimming took off 4 bases at V and 4 bases at J, with 19 bases between the two ends. CDR1 is SGHRS, CDR2 YFSETQ, per germline. CDR3 size: 16 residues. The CDR3: CASSPTGLYGADTQYF. In nucleotides, the CDR3 is TGCGCCAGCAGCCCAACGGGACTCTACGGGGCAGATACGCAGTATTTT.

V usage is TRBV9 and J usage is TRBJ1-1; the match to TRBD1 covers 9 bases. This CDR3 comprises 18 residues. V lost 4 bases and J lost 0; bases outside the gene matches: 13. Germline lookup yields CDR1 SGDLS and CDR2 YYNGEE. CDR3 protein: CASSPRVPGQGVNTEAFF. The DNA of the CDR3 is TGTGCCAGCAGCCCAAGAGTCCCGGGACAGGGAGTGAACACTGAAGCTTTCTTT.

J is TRBJ2-5 and V is TRBV20-1; 9 bases align to TRBD1. The DNA end is more similar to TRBJ2-7, so the J call may be wrong. CDR3 size: 13 residues. Germline-derived CDR1 and CDR2 are DFQATT and SNEGSKA (reference sequence). The CDR3 sequence: CSARGQGTVEQYF. CDR3 coding DNA: TGCAGTGCTAGGGGACAGGGAACTGTCGAGCAGTACTTC.

The chain combines TRBV20-1 with TRBJ2-1; 16 bases map to TRBD2. The CDR3 is 17 amino acids. The V and J ends lost 6 bases and 0 bases, in that order; junction bases with no gene match: 5. The V gene's germline CDR1 is DFQATT and CDR2 SNEGSKA (reference sequence). The CDR3 here is CSAPGLAGGSSYNEQFF. In nucleotides, the CDR3 is TGCAGTGCCCCGGGACTAGCGGGGGGGAGCTCCTACAATGAGCAGTTCTTC.

There are many counts of this clonotype. V and J are TRBV9 and TRBJ2-7; the D is unclear. The V end was cut by 3 bases, the J end by 6 bases, with 16 bases between. From germline, CDR1 is SGDLS and CDR2 YYNGEE. This CDR3 is 14 amino acids long. CDR3 in amino acids: CASSEASVGSEQYF. Written as DNA, the CDR3 is TGTGCCAGCAGCGAGGCGAGTGTGGGCTCCGAGCAGTACTTC.

This clonotype was recorded a few times. Sequence at one end of the junction differs from germline and may be a read error. The chain recombines TRBV30 with TRBJ2-3; 14 bases are shared with TRBD2. The CDR3 runs to 13 residues. The germline V gene has CDR1 GTSNPN and CDR2 SVGIG (reference sequence). The CDR3 DNA sequence: TGCGCCTGGAGTGGAGGACTAGCGGGGGGAAAGTATTTT. Its translation: CAWSGGLAGGKYF.

The chain couples TRBV7-9 to TRBJ1-1, with D maybe TRBD1 (6 bases). Between the trimmed V and J ends, which lost 2 bases and 4 bases, there was a span of 8 bases. Per germline, CDR1 SEHNR and CDR2 FQNEAQ (reference sequence). The CDR3 has 13 amino acids. CDR3 protein: CASSLPGVTEAFF. The CDR3 DNA sequence: TGTGCCAGCAGCTTACCAGGGGTCACTGAAGCTTTCTTT.

In this sample, this clonotype turned up a few times. The chain is built from TRBV20-1 and TRBJ2-6; either TRBD1 or TRBD2 may supply D (7 bases each). V gave up 3 bases and J gave up 0 bases, with 15 bases separating them. CDR3 size: 17 residues. The germline V gene encodes CDR1 DFQATT and CDR2 SNEGSKA (reference sequence). As DNA, the CDR3 is TGCAGTGCTAGGTCCAGGGGGGGATTCTCTGGGGCCAACGTCCTGACTTTC. It specifies CSARSRGGFSGANVLTF.

In its sample, this clonotype was seen a few times. The V call is TRBV5-1, the J call TRBJ2-7, with 9 bases matching TRBD2. The CDR3 length is 16 residues. Germline assignment: CDR1 SGHRS and CDR2 YFSETQ. Trimming removed 4 bases from V and 2 bases from J; junction bases left unmatched: 10. The CDR3 DNA follows: TGCGCCAGCAGCCAAAGACCGACTAGCGGAACCTACGAGCAGTACTTC. As protein: CASSQRPTSGTYEQYF.

This rearrangement joins TRBV29-1 to TRBJ2-2; D unresolved. Trimming pared 4 bases from V and 2 bases from J, leaving 11 bases between. The CDR3 sequence is 14 residues long. Germline assignment: CDR1 SQVTM and CDR2 ANQGSEA. The CDR3 is CSVGVGPNTGELFF. The CDR3 bases are TGCAGCGTTGGGGTAGGCCCCAACACCGGGGAGCTGTTTTTT.

The chain is built from TRBV2 and TRBJ2-2; D not certain. The CDR3 length is 13 residues. V lost 7 bases and J lost 2, with 8 bases in between. CDR1 and CDR2 from the germline V gene are SNHLY and FYNNEI. In DNA, the CDR3 is TGTGCCAGCAAATCCGACAACACCGGGGAGCTGTTTTTT. Translating it yields CASKSDNTGELFF. The variable domain in full, completed from reference TRBV2 and TRBJ2-2, reads EPEVTQTPSHQVTQMGQEVILRCVPISNHLYFYWYRQILGQKVEFLVSFYNNEISEKSEIFDDQFSVERPDGSNFTLKIRSTKLEDSAMYFCASKSDNTGELFFGEGSRLTVL.

The V and J genes are TRBV5-1 and TRBJ2-3; D unclear. The length of the CDR3 is 15 residues. Germline V gives CDR1 SGHRS, CDR2 YFSETQ. Trimming left V 4 bases short and J 2 bases short, with 14 bases between. CDR3 residues: CASSGEDKLTDTQYF. The CDR3 bases are TGCGCCAGCAGCGGGGAAGACAAGCTCACAGATACGCAGTATTTT.

The gene calls are TRBV5-4 and TRBJ2-1, with 8 positions matching TRBD1. CDR1 SGHNT and CDR2 YYREEE come from the germline V gene (reference sequence). The V gene end was trimmed by 3 bases and the J gene end by 2 bases; junction bases not matched to a gene: 4. This CDR3 is 15 amino acids long. The CDR3 sequence is CASSYRGKTYNEQFF. The CDR3 DNA reads as TGTGCCAGCAGCTACAGGGGGAAGACCTACAATGAGCAGTTCTTC.

This clonotype occurred a few times. The chain couples TRBV7-9 to TRBJ1-1; D is unclear. Deletions cut 4 bases from V and 5 bases from J, with 14 bases between. The germline V gene encodes CDR1 SEHNR and CDR2 FQNEAQ (reference sequence). The CDR3 contains 14 residues. CDR3: CASSSPQPGTEAFF. As DNA, the CDR3 is TGTGCCAGCAGCTCCCCCCAACCGGGGACTGAAGCTTTCTTT.

This clonotype was seen a single time. The V call is TRBV3-1, the J call TRBJ1-2; D perhaps matches TRBD1 (5 bases). Germline V gene sequence: CDR1 LGHDT, CDR2 YNNKEL (reference sequence). This CDR3 contains 18 residues. Trimming removed 0 bases from V and 4 bases from J, with 21 bases in between. DNA for the CDR3: TGTGCCAGCAGCCAAGACTGGCTCGGGACGGAGGATCCCTATGGCTACACCTTC. Its translation: CASSQDWLGTEDPYGYTF.

This chain connects TRBV6-2 or TRBV6-3 to TRBJ2-5; D gene uncertain. CDR1 and CDR2 from the germline V gene are MNHEY and SVGEGT. The CDR3 has 15 amino acids. Trimming left V 0 bases short and J 2 bases short, with 10 bases between. As DNA, the CDR3 is TGTGCCAGCAGTTACTCGAGTACGCAGCAAGAGACCCAGTACTTC. Translation gives CASSYSSTQQETQYF.

This clonotype showed up many times. The V and J genes are TRBV12-3 or TRBV12-4 and TRBJ1-2; TRBD1 agrees at 7 bases. The ends lost 5 bases at V and 9 bases at J; junction bases unmatched: 9. There are 13 residues in the CDR3. DNA of the CDR3: TGTGCCAGCAGTGACCGGGACAGCTCCCGCTACACCTTC. This codes for CASSDRDSSRYTF.

Ten or more counts support this clonotype. The chain links TRBV5-1 to TRBJ2-5; 7 bases are a match to TRBD1. Germline assignment: CDR1 SGHRS and CDR2 YFSETQ. Trimming took 4 bases from V and 3 from J; bases not matched to a gene: 9. The CDR3 totals 15 residues. CDR3 sequence: CASSHLGGPKETQYF. Here the CDR3 DNA reads TGCGCCAGCAGCCATCTAGGGGGCCCCAAAGAGACCCAGTACTTC.

The chain employs TRBV20-1 and TRBJ2-2, with a tentative D call TRBD1 (6 bases). Between the trimmed V and J ends, which lost 3 bases and 6 bases, there was a span of 17 bases. Germline V gives CDR1 DFQATT, CDR2 SNEGSKA (reference sequence). The CDR3 totals 15 residues. CDR3 in DNA: TGCAGTGCTAGCCCACTGGGGGCCCGGGCCGGGGAGCTGTTTTTT. Protein product: CSASPLGARAGELFF.

As concerns this clonotype: A much larger clonotype is one base distant, so this may be a read error. The rearrangement uses TRBV11-1 and TRBJ2-4; TRBD2 might be the D (6 bases). CDR1 and CDR2 (germline): SGHAT, FQDESV (reference sequence). Trimming stripped 0 bases from V and 13 bases from J, with 25 bases between. The CDR3 runs to 17 residues. The CDR3 protein is CASSLALAGRSYNEQYF. CDR3 DNA sequence: TGTGCCAGCAGCTTAGCGTTGGCGGGGAGGTCCTACAATGAGCAGTACTTC.

The gene calls are TRBV20-1 and TRBJ2-7; 7 bases are a match to TRBD2. Trimming at V came to 0 bases and at J to 1 base, leaving 12 bases not matched to a gene. This CDR3 is 17 amino acids long. Germline CDR1 reads DFQATT; CDR2 reads SNEGSKA (reference sequence). Here the CDR3 DNA reads TGCAGTGCTAGAGATTCAAGAGGGGAGGGAATTTCCTACGAGCAGTACTTC. Its translation is CSARDSRGEGISYEQYF.